This T cell receptor (beta chain) emerged from a study of T cells in Graves' hyperthyroidism and ophthalmopathy. What was amplified from RNA transcripts were TCR beta CDR3 regions. Initially, a first-round RT-PCR of the TCR CDR3 employed the HTBI primer set. TCRdb reanalysed the multiplex PCR reads using MiXCR and keeps one entry per CDR3 protein. Here the sample spans hundreds of thousands of distinct CDR3 sequences, around 46% being singletons. A note on this clonotype: No antigen is known for it.

The study's findings and limits: Most expanded thyroid clonotypes above 0.001 also appeared in blood. Onset of ophthalmopathy came a median around 6.2 months after the model predicted it.

V was cut by 3 bases and J by 1 base, with 19 bases left in between. This CDR3 has 17 amino acids. Germline V lookup: CDR1 SGHTA, CDR2 FQGNSA. Not enrolled were patients with uncontrolled infection, other autoimmune disease, pregnancy or lactation. The sequenced material came from peripheral blood or thyroid tissue (not recorded which). The chain couples TRBV7-2 to TRBJ2-7; D call uncertain. This receptor was identified in a woman between 18 and 30 years old with Graves' hyperthyroidism. The CDR3 is CASSLTGMTGSSYEQYF. The CDR3 DNA is TGTGCCAGCAGCTTGACCGGTATGACTGGATCGTCCTACGAGCAGTACTTC.